Listed below are T cell receptor beta chains from one sample, sequenced in a study of radiotherapy plus CTLA-4 blockade in lung cancer. Sequenced by immunoSEQ multiplex PCR; TCRdb stores in-frame clones only, minus some. The table has about 78,000 clones, approximately 83% seen once. This specimen was peripheral blood, taken from a patient treated with radiotherapy plus ipilimumab. The receptors shown here come from a human donor with non-small cell lung cancer who had a partial response to radiotherapy plus ipilimumab. Each CDR3 is given without its conserved first and last residue. Fields, in order: CDR3 protein, V gene, J gene, D gene. The D gene is left open where the match is weak.

CDR3: ASSLGGQGQETQY
V: TRBV5-1
J: TRBJ2-5
D: -

CDR3: SVETGSDLNAF
V: TRBV29-1
J: TRBJ1-1
D: -

CDR3: ASSSPGQRPHEAF
V: TRBV5-1
J: TRBJ1-1
D: TRBD1

CDR3: ASSLRGYSNQPQH
V: TRBV7-2
J: TRBJ1-5
D: -

CDR3: ASSLRQTNEQF
V: TRBV5-1
J: TRBJ2-1
D: -

CDR3: ASNPDTVNSPLH
V: TRBV2
J: TRBJ1-6
D: -

CDR3: ASSLRGEITDTQY
V: TRBV7-3
J: TRBJ2-3
D: -

CDR3: ASSLPLATNTEAF
V: TRBV7-2
J: TRBJ1-1
D: -

CDR3: ASSIRAPNEGQETQY
V: TRBV19
J: TRBJ2-5
D: -

CDR3: ASSLETITEAF
V: TRBV5-1
J: TRBJ1-1
D: -

CDR3: ASSQDQWGRPEAF
V: TRBV4-1
J: TRBJ1-1
D: -

CDR3: ASSSGTGAKNEAF
V: TRBV5-1
J: TRBJ1-1
D: TRBD1

CDR3: SAGRGDVLT
V: TRBV29-1
J: TRBJ2-6
D: -

CDR3: ASSFRRAADTDTQY
V: TRBV5-1
J: TRBJ2-3
D: -

CDR3: ASSLAATGYT
V: TRBV7-2
J: TRBJ1-2
D: -

CDR3: ASSSSIRLAGTDTQY
V: TRBV28
J: TRBJ2-3
D: TRBD2

CDR3: ASSPRQQNTDTQY
V: TRBV9
J: TRBJ2-3
D: -

CDR3: ASSTPGTGGYEQY
V: TRBV28
J: TRBJ2-7
D: TRBD1

CDR3: ASRPKAGAGNTIY
V: TRBV4-1
J: TRBJ1-3
D: -